Presented here are 26 T cell receptor beta chains from one specimen sequenced in a study of cytomegalovirus exposure and HLA in healthy donors. PCR employed 60 Vbeta and 13 Jbeta primers. TCRdb keeps only in-frame clones here, not all; method: immunoSEQ multiplex PCR. Among about 140,000 clones listed, over 75% were seen once. Specimen: PBMCs. These receptors originate from a man aged 30 to 45 in good health.

This chain links TRBV18 with TRBJ2-5, with TRBD1 identical over 9 bases. The CDR3 runs to 16 residues. Germline V gene data show CDR1 as KGHSH and CDR2 as LQKENI. V gave up 3 bases and J gave up 2 bases; unmatched junction bases: 7. In nucleotides, the CDR3 is TGTGCCAGCTCACCCATCCGGACAGGGGTACAAGAGACCCAGTACTTC. Translation gives CASSPIRTGVQETQYF. Together with reference TRBV18 and TRBJ2-5, the CDR3 gives the full variable domain: NAGVMQNPRHLVRRRGQEARLRCSPMKGHSHVYWYRQLPEEGLKFMVYLQKENIIDESGMPKERFSAEFPKEGPSILRIQQVVRGDSAAYFCASSPIRTGVQETQYFGPGTRLLVL.

The chain employs TRBV30 and TRBJ2-4; TRBD2 might be the D (5 bases). V lost 0 bases, J lost 7 bases, and 7 bases lay in between. There are 12 residues in the CDR3. CDR1 is GTSNPN and CDR2 is SVGIG in the germline V gene (reference sequence). The CDR3 protein is CAWSVADNIQYF. The CDR3 DNA reads as TGTGCCTGGAGTGTAGCGGACAACATTCAGTACTTC.

This clone appeared a single time. The V gene is TRBV5-1, the J gene TRBJ2-3; D uncertain. From germline, CDR1 is SGHRS and CDR2 YFSETQ. The CDR3 has 13 residues. With 3 bases removed from V and 4 bases from J, the gap between germline ends came to 9 bases. The CDR3 protein is CASSSPGADTQYF. DNA of the CDR3: TGCGCCAGCAGCTCCCCCGGTGCAGATACGCAGTATTTT.

The chain employs TRBV28 and TRBJ1-5, with 11 bases fitting TRBD1. The germline V gene has CDR1 MDHEN and CDR2 SYDVKM. J gave up 6 bases and V 7 bases, and 8 bases lay outside the gene matches. The CDR3 sequence is 15 residues long. CDR3 sequence: CASIPGQGVVQPQHF. Written as DNA, the CDR3 is TGTGCCAGCATCCCGGGACAGGGGGTCGTTCAGCCCCAGCATTTT.

The V gene is TRBV2, the J gene TRBJ2-1, with D hard to call. CDR3 length: 16 amino acids. V was cut by 3 bases and J by 6 bases, with 18 bases left in between. Germline CDR1 SNHLY, CDR2 FYNNEI. The CDR3 reads CASSEFLTWSPNEQFF. As DNA, the CDR3 is TGTGCCAGCAGTGAGTTTCTCACGTGGAGCCCCAATGAGCAGTTCTTC.

The V and J genes are TRBV6-5 and TRBJ2-4; tentative D call: TRBD2 (6 bases). The CDR3 sequence is 14 residues long. V was shortened by 1 base and J by 9 bases, with 13 bases between the two germline ends. The germline V gene has CDR1 MNHEY and CDR2 SVGAGI. CDR3: CASSYYQGSGIQYF. CDR3 sequence (DNA): TGTGCCAGCAGTTACTATCAGGGTAGCGGCATTCAGTACTTC.

This chain uses TRBV11-2 with TRBJ2-7, with 9 bases matching TRBD1. The V gene end was trimmed by 1 base and the J gene end by 0 bases; junction bases not matched to a gene: 7. The CDR3 spans 17 residues. The germline V gene has CDR1 SGHAT and CDR2 FQNNGV. The CDR3 region has the DNA TGTGCCAGCAGCTTAGCCAGGACAGGGGCGAACTCCTACGAGCAGTACTTC. Encoded protein: CASSLARTGANSYEQYF.

This chain links TRBV27 with TRBJ1-6; D is unresolved. Germline lookup yields CDR1 MNHEY and CDR2 SMNVEV (reference sequence). The CDR3 spans 14 residues. The ends were cut back, 3 bases at V and 10 bases at J, with 13 bases in the middle. The CDR3 DNA reads as TGTGCCAGCAGTTTGGGCCAGGTTGGATCACCCCTCCACTTT. Amino acid sequence: CASSLGQVGSPLHF.

The genes are TRBV7-9 and TRBJ2-7; 8 bases are shared with TRBD2. CDR3 length: 12 residues. CDR1 and CDR2 (germline): SEHNR, FQNEAQ (reference sequence). V was clipped by 8 bases and J by 5 bases; unmatched bases: 5. CDR3 sequence: CASSGGVNEQYF. In nucleotides, the CDR3 is TGTGCCAGCTCGGGGGGGGTCAACGAGCAGTACTTC.

The chain employs TRBV2 and TRBJ2-1, with D perhaps matching TRBD2 (6 bases). V was clipped by 7 bases and J by 6 bases, with 19 bases between them. The germline CDR1 and CDR2 sequences are SNHLY and FYNNEI. This CDR3 comprises 15 residues. In DNA form, the CDR3 reads TGTGCCAGCACCCGGACTGGCGGGGTGGGCAATGAGCAGTTCTTC. Its translation: CASTRTGGVGNEQFF.

This chain uses TRBV5-4 with TRBJ2-1; D is undetermined. V lost 1 base and J 1 base, leaving 9 bases between the germline ends. CDR1 and CDR2 (germline): SGHNT, YYREEE (reference sequence). The CDR3 loop spans 15 amino acids. Here the CDR3 reads CASSLYTNSYNEQFF. CDR3 nucleotides: TGTGCCAGCAGCTTGTACACTAATTCCTACAATGAGCAGTTCTTC.

The chain joins TRBV5-1 to TRBJ2-2; 8 bases agree with TRBD1. Trimming took 5 bases from V and 3 from J; bases not matched to a gene: 12. The germline V gene has CDR1 SGHRS and CDR2 YFSETQ. The CDR3 has 17 amino acids. CDR3 bases: TGCGCCAGCAGTTTCAATGCAGGGGGCGCGGACACCGGGGAGCTGTTTTTT. Its translation is CASSFNAGGADTGELFF.

This chain joins TRBV2 and TRBJ2-5; 9 bases match TRBD1. Near its end, the DNA agrees better with TRBJ2-7, so the J call may be wrong. CDR1 is SNHLY and CDR2 is FYNNEI in the germline V gene. The CDR3 contains 14 residues. The chain's CDR3 is CASSEQGQGYEQYF. CDR3 coding DNA: TGTGCCAGCAGTGAGCAGGGACAGGGATACGAGCAGTACTTC.

The genes are TRBV27 and TRBJ2-5; 11 bases match TRBD2. The trim removed 6 bases at V and 2 bases at J, leaving 2 bases unmatched. The length of the CDR3 is 14 residues. Germline CDR1 and CDR2: MNHEY and SMNVEV (reference sequence). CDR3 sequence: CASRTSGIQETQYF. CDR3 bases: TGTGCCAGCAGGACTAGCGGGATACAAGAGACCCAGTACTTC.

The chain links TRBV6-5 to TRBJ2-7; TRBD1 matches at 7 bases. The J segment lost 2 bases and the V segment lost 10 bases, leaving 8 bases of the junction unmatched. This CDR3 comprises 13 residues. Germline-derived CDR1 and CDR2 are MNHEY and SVGAGI. Here the CDR3 reads CATTKQGPYEQYF. For the CDR3, the DNA is TGTGCCACCACCAAACAGGGGCCCTACGAGCAGTACTTC.

The chain has TRBV2 and TRBJ2-3; D remains unclear. Germline V lookup: CDR1 SNHLY, CDR2 FYNNEI. Trimming removed 6 bases at V and 3 bases at J, with 4 bases between. CDR3 length: 11 residues. CDR3 sequence reads: CASSPTDTQYF. CDR3 nucleotide sequence: TGTGCCAGCAGCCCAACAGATACGCAGTATTTT.

V usage is TRBV28 and J usage is TRBJ1-1; 9 bases align to TRBD1. This CDR3 spans 16 amino acids. Germline V lookup: CDR1 MDHEN, CDR2 SYDVKM. The V gene end was trimmed by 7 bases and the J gene end by 6 bases; junction bases not matched to a gene: 15. As DNA, the CDR3 is TGTGCCAGCATTAAAATACAGGGGGCGCATAACCCTGAAGCTTTCTTT. The encoded protein is CASIKIQGAHNPEAFF.

CDR3 sequence reads: CASSQGLAIGGDTDTQYF. The CDR3, as DNA: TGCGCCAGCAGCCAAGGTTTGGCGATCGGGGGGGACACAGATACGCAGTATTTT. V usage is TRBV4-1 and J usage is TRBJ2-3, with 8 bases aligning to TRBD2. The CDR3 sequence is 18 residues long. CDR1 is MGHRA and CDR2 is YSYEKL in the germline V gene. Trimming removed 1 base from V and 2 bases from J; junction bases left unmatched: 11.

V gene TRBV11-2 combines with J gene TRBJ2-7; 9 nucleotides line up with TRBD1. The CDR3 length is 15 residues. Per the germline V gene, CDR1 is SGHAT and CDR2 is FQNNGV. After removal of 2 bases from V and 4 bases from J, the junction contained 6 bases not matched to a gene. CDR3 sequence (DNA): TGTGCCAGCAGCTTAACCGGGACAGGGCCGTACGAGCAGTACTTC. Protein sequence: CASSLTGTGPYEQYF.

CDR3 in DNA: TGTGCCACCTCGGGTAGCGGGAGTCGGGAGACCCAGTACTTC. The encoded protein is CATSGSGSRETQYF. The chain recombines TRBV10-3 with TRBJ2-5; TRBD2 matches at 9 bases. This CDR3 region has 14 residues. The germline gives CDR1 ENHRY, CDR2 SYGVKD. J was trimmed by 5 bases and V by 10 bases; bases with no gene match: 11.

The chain has TRBV9 and TRBJ2-7; weak D call: TRBD2 (6 bases). This CDR3 is 13 amino acids long. The V and J ends lost 3 bases and 5 bases respectively, with 12 bases between them. Per the germline V gene, CDR1 is SGDLS and CDR2 is YYNGEE. The CDR3 coding sequence is TGTGCCAGCAGCGAAAGACTAGATAACGAGCAGTACTTC. Translating gives CASSERLDNEQYF.

This chain uses TRBV11-3 with TRBJ2-7, with 10 bases aligning to TRBD1. The CDR3 consists of 14 residues. CDR1 and CDR2 (germline): SGHNT, YENEEA. Trimming at V came to 3 bases and at J to 5 bases, leaving 4 bases not matched to a gene. The chain's CDR3 is CASSFGTGVNEQYF. The CDR3 DNA reads TGTGCCAGCAGCTTCGGGACAGGGGTCAACGAGCAGTACTTC.

The chain joins TRBV15 to TRBJ2-6; 7 nucleotides agree with TRBD1. There are 18 residues in the CDR3. With V trimmed by 1 base and J by 3 bases, 9 bases remained unmatched. Looked up from germline, CDR1 is LNHNV and CDR2 is YYDKDF (reference sequence). Here the CDR3 reads CATSRAQQGLSGANVLTF. The CDR3 DNA is TGTGCCACCAGCAGAGCCCAACAGGGGCTAAGTGGGGCCAACGTCCTGACTTTC. Full variable domain (outside the CDR3, taken from reference TRBV15 and TRBJ2-6): DAMVIQNPRYQVTQFGKPVTLSCSQTLNHNVMYWYQQKSSQAPKLLFHYYDKDFNNEADTPDNFQSRRPNTSFCFLDIRSPGLGDTAMYLCATSRAQQGLSGANVLTFGAGSRLTVL.

Concerning this clone: The same CDR3 is also encoded by other DNA sequences in this sample. V usage is TRBV19 and J usage is TRBJ2-1, with 10 bases fitting TRBD2. Trimming took 9 bases from V and 1 from J; bases not matched to a gene: 6. This CDR3 is built from 15 residues. Germline V gene lookup returns CDR1 LNHDA and CDR2 SQIVND (reference sequence). CDR3 sequence (DNA): TGTGCCAGCAGCGGACTAGCGGCATCCTACAATGAGCAGTTCTTC. Translating it yields CASSGLAASYNEQFF.

A few counts support this clone. The chain joins TRBV5-4 to TRBJ2-6, with TRBD1 matching over 8 bases. The length of the CDR3 is 18 residues. Trimming at V came to 4 bases and at J to 0 bases, leaving 9 bases not matched to a gene. Per the germline V gene, CDR1 is SGHNT and CDR2 is YYREEE (reference sequence). CDR3 loop: CASSGSGQAPSGANVLTF. As DNA, the CDR3 is TGTGCCAGCAGCGGGTCGGGACAGGCGCCCTCTGGGGCCAACGTCCTGACTTTC.

This clone appeared a single time. The chain links TRBV19 to TRBJ1-1; the match to TRBD1 covers 7 bases. Germline V lookup: CDR1 LNHDA, CDR2 SQIVND (reference sequence). The CDR3 is 13 amino acids. V dropped 3 bases and J dropped 6; count of bases not matched to a gene: 4. The CDR3, as DNA: TGTGCCAGTAGTATTGGCAGGGGGGCTGAAGCTTTCTTT. As protein: CASSIGRGAEAFF.